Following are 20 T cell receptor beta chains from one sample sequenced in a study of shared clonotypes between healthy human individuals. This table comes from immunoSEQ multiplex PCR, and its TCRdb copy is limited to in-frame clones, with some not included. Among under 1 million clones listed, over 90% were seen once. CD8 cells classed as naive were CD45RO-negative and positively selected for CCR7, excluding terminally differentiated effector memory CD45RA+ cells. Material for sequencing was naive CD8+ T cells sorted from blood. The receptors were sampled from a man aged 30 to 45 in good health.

The CDR3 sequence is CASRGGDEQYF. In DNA form, the CDR3 reads TGTGCCTCTCGGGGCGGGGACGAGCAGTACTTC. The gene calls are TRBV27 and TRBJ2-7; D is possibly TRBD2 (6 bases). The germline gives CDR1 MNHEY, CDR2 SMNVEV (reference sequence). This CDR3 comprises 11 residues. V was shortened by 11 bases and J by 5 bases, with 13 bases between the two germline ends.

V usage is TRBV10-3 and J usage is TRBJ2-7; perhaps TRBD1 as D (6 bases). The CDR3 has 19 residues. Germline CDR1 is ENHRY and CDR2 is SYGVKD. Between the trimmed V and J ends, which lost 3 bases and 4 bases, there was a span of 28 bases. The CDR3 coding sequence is TGTGCCATCAGTGATTATTGGGCCGAGAGGGGGAAGCGGAAGTACGAGCAGTACTTC. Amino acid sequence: CAISDYWAERGKRKYEQYF.

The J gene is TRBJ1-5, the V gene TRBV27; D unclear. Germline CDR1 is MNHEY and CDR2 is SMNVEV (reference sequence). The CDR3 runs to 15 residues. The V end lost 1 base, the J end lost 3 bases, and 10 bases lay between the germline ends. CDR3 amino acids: CASSLFGSPNQPQHF. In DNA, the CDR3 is TGTGCCAGCAGTTTATTCGGCAGCCCCAATCAGCCCCAGCATTTT.

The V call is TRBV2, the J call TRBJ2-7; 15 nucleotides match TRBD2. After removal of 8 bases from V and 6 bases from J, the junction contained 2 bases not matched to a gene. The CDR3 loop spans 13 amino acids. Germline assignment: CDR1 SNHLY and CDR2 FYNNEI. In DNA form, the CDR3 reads TGTGCCAGCCCGGGACTAGCGGGAGGCGAGCAGTACTTC. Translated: CASPGLAGGEQYF.

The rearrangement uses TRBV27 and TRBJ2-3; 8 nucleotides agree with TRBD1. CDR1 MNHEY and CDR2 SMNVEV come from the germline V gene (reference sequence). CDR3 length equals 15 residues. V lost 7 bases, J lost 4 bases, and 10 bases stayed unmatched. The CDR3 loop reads CASTQTQGAADTQYF. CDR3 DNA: TGTGCCAGCACCCAGACCCAGGGGGCTGCAGATACGCAGTATTTT.

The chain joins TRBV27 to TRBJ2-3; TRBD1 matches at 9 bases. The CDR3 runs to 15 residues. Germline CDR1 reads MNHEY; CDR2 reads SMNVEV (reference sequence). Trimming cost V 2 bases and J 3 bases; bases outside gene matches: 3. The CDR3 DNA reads TGTGCCAGCAGTTTAAGACAGGGGGTAACAGATACGCAGTATTTT. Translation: CASSLRQGVTDTQYF.

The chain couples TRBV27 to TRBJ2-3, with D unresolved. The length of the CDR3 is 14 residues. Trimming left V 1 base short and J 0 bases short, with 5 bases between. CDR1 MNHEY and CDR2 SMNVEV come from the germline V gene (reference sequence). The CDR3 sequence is CASSLFPSTDTQYF. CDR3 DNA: TGTGCCAGCAGTTTATTCCCAAGCACAGATACGCAGTATTTT.

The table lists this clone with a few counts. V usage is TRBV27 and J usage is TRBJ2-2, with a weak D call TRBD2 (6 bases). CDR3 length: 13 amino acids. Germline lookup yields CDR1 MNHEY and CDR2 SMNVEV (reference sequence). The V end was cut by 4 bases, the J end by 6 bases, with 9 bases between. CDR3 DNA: TGTGCCAGCAGTTCCGGGGGTTCCGGGGAGCTGTTTTTT. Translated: CASSSGGSGELFF.

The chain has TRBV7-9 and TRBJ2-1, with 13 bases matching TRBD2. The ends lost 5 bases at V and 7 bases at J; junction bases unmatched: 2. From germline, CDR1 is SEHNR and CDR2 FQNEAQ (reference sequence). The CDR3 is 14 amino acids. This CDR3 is CASSGTSGINEQFF. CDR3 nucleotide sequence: TGTGCCAGCAGCGGGACTAGCGGGATTAATGAGCAGTTCTTC.

The CDR3, as DNA: TGTGCCAGCAGTCCTCTAGCGGGAGCTTACAATGAGCAGTTCTTC. It specifies CASSPLAGAYNEQFF. This chain links TRBV6-6 with TRBJ2-1, with 10 bases aligning to TRBD2. The CDR3 is 15 residues long. Unmatched junction bases numbered 5, after V lost 5 bases and J lost 4 bases. Germline values: CDR1 MNHNY, CDR2 SVGAGI (reference sequence).

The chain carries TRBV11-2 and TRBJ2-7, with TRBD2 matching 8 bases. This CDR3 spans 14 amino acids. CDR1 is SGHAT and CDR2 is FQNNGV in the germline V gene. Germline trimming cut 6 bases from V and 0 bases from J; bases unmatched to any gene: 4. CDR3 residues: CASSPAGGSYEQYF. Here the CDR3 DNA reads TGTGCCAGCAGTCCGGCGGGGGGCTCCTACGAGCAGTACTTC.

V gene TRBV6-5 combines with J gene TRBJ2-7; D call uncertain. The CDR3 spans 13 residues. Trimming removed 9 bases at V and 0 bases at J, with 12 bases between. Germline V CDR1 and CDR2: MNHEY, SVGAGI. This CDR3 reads CASRYGSSYEQYF. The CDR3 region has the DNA TGTGCCAGTCGGTATGGAAGCTCCTACGAGCAGTACTTC.

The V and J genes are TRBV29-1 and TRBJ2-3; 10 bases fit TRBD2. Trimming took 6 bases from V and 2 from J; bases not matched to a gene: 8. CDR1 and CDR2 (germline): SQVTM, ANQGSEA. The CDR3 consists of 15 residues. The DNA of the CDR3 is TGCAGCGTAGCCGGACTAGCGGATATCACAGATACGCAGTATTTT. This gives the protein CSVAGLADITDTQYF.

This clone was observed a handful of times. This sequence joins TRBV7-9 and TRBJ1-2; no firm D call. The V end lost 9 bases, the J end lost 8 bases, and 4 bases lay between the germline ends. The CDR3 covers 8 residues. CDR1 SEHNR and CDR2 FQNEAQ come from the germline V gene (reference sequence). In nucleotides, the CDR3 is TGTGCCAGGCAGGGCTACACCTTC. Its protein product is CARQGYTF.

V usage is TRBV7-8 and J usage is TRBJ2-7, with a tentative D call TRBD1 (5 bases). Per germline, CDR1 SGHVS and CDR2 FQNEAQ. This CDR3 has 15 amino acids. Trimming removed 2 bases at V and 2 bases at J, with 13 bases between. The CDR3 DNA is TGTGCCAGCAGCTTATTCGCCAAGGGGCCCTACGAGCAGTACTTC. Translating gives CASSLFAKGPYEQYF.

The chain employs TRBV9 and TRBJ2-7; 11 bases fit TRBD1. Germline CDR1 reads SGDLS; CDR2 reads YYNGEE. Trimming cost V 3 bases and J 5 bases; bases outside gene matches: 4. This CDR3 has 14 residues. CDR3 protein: CASSEGTGGNEQYF. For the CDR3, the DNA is TGTGCCAGCAGCGAGGGGACAGGGGGGAACGAGCAGTACTTC.

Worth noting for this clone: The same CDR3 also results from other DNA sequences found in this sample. CDR3 in DNA: TGTGCCAGCAGTAGGTCTAGCAATCAGCCCCAGCATTTT. Translation gives CASSRSSNQPQHF. The V gene is TRBV28, the J gene TRBJ1-5; D gene uncertain. The CDR3 covers 13 residues. Trimming stripped 5 bases from V and 0 bases from J, with 5 bases between. CDR1 and CDR2 from the germline V gene are MDHEN and SYDVKM. Looking up the rest from reference TRBV28 and TRBJ1-5 gives the full variable domain: DVKVTQSSRYLVKRTGEKVFLECVQDMDHENMFWYRQDPGLGLRLIYFSYDVKMKEKGDIPEGYSVSREKKERFSLILESASTNQTSMYLCASSRSSNQPQHFGDGTRLSIL.

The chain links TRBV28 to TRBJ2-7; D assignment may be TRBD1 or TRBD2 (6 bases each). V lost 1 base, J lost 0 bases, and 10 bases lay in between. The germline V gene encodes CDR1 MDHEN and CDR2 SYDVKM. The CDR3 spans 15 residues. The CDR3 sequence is CASSLSGAGSYEQYF. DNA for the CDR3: TGTGCCAGCAGTTTATCGGGGGCGGGCTCCTACGAGCAGTACTTC.

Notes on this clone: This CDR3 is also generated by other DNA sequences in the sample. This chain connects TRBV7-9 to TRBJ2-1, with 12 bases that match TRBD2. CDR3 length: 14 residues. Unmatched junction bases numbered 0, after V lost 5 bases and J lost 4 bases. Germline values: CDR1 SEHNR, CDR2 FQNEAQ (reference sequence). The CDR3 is CASSGTSGYNEQFF. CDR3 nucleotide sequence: TGTGCCAGCAGCGGGACTAGCGGGTACAATGAGCAGTTCTTC.

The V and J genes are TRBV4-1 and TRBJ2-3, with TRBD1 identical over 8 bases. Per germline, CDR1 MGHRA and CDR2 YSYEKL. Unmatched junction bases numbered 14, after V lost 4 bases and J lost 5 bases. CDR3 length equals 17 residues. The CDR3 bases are TGCGCCAGCAGCCCGAGGGAGGCAGGGGGCGCGAAAGATACGCAGTATTTT. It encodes CASSPREAGGAKDTQYF.